This TCR beta chain comes out of a study of blood T cell repertoires in COVID-19. As for the study in general: Sites in the United States, Italy and Spain provided acute and convalescent COVID-19 samples.

This CDR3 is 15 amino acids long. Germline CDR1 reads SGHRS; CDR2 reads YFSETQ. Losses at the gene ends were 4 bases for V and 1 base for J; bases not matched to a gene: 5. Original methodology: It was from reference gene primer amplification that nucleated cell counts were estimated. The repertoire was sequenced with immunoSEQ multiplex PCR; TCRdb's copy has only in-frame clones and lacks some. The V and J calls and the clone size are those of that table, but D and trimming were determined from the DNA. Of 220,000 or so clones listed, approximately 90% are singletons. The study drew participants aged 18 to 89 years from about two dozen US areas. Contact with a PCR-confirmed or clinician-diagnosed COVID-19 case occurred within 2 weeks of entry.

The sequenced material came from PBMCs or T cells enriched from blood (not recorded which). V gene TRBV5-1 combines with J gene TRBJ2-7, with 10 bases matching TRBD1. This TCR was recovered from a man aged 45 to 65 who had been exposed to COVID-19. The CDR3 DNA is TGCGCCAGCAGCAGGGGACAGGGGAGATCCTACGAGCAGTACTTC. Its translation: CASSRGQGRSYEQYF.